This T cell receptor (beta chain) was obtained from a study of T cells after yellow fever vaccination. V lost 5 bases to trimming and J lost 2 bases; unmatched junction nucleotides: 6. There are 15 residues in the CDR3. Looked up from germline, CDR1 is LNHNV and CDR2 is YYDKDF (reference sequence). TCRdb called the 5' RACE reads again in MiXCR, with one record for every CDR3 protein. The table shows 150,000 to 200,000 distinct CDR3 sequences, with about 11% occurring only once. The V gene is TRBV15, the J gene TRBJ2-3; 8 positions match TRBD1. The receptor's source is a man younger than 30 who received the YFV17D yellow fever vaccine. The sample in question was CD8+ T cells sorted from PBMCs, obtained 15 days after the yellow fever booster vaccination. CDR3 amino acids: CATSAGQVITDTQYF. For the CDR3, the DNA is TGTGCCACCAGCGCGGGACAGGTCATCACAGATACGCAGTATTTT.